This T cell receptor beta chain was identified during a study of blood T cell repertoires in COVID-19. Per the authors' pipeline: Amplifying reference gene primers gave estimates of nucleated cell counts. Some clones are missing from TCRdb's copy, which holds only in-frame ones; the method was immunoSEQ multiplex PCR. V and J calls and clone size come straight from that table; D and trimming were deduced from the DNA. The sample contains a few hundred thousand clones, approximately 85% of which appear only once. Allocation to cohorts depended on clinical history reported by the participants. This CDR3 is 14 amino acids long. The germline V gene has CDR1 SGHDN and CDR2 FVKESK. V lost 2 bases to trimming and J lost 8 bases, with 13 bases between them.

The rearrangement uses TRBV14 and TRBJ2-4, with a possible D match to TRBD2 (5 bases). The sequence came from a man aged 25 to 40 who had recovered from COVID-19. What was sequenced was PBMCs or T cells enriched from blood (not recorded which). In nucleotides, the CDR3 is TGTGCCAGCAGCCAACACATCCTCGGGGACATTCAGTACTTC. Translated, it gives CASSQHILGDIQYF. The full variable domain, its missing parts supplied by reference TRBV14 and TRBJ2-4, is EAGVTQFPSHSVIEKGQTVTLRCDPISGHDNLYWYRRVMGKEIKFLLHFVKESKQDESGMPNNRFLAERTGGTYSTLKVQPAELEDSGVYFCASSQHILGDIQYFGAGTRLSVL.